Listed here are 28 T cell receptor beta chains from one sample, sequenced in a study of cytomegalovirus exposure and HLA in healthy donors. Both 60 Vbeta primers and 13 Jbeta primers went into the PCR. Using immunoSEQ multiplex PCR, the repertoire was profiled, and TCRdb retains in-frame clones only, with some absent. Here the sample spans about 170,000 clones, 75% to 90% being singletons. The sample comprised PBMCs. The receptor set was obtained from a woman between 45 and 60 years old in good health and CMV-seropositive.

This chain uses TRBV6-6 with TRBJ2-5; 8 nucleotides agree with TRBD1. CDR3 length: 14 amino acids. V lost 10 bases, J lost 3 bases, and 10 bases stayed unmatched. Per the germline V gene, CDR1 is MNHNY and CDR2 is SVGAGI (reference sequence). The CDR3, as DNA: TGTGCCACCATCCCGACAGGGGTGGAAGAGACCCAGTACTTC. Translating gives CATIPTGVEETQYF.

This clone occurred once. The CDR3 DNA sequence: TGTGCCAGCAGTGAAGTCTGGGGCCTGAACACTGAAGCTTTCTTT. Translation: CASSEVWGLNTEAFF. The chain is built from TRBV6-1 and TRBJ1-1; D is perhaps TRBD1 (5 bases). The V end lost 1 base, the J end lost 0 bases, and 9 bases lay between the germline ends. The germline CDR1 and CDR2 sequences are MNHNS and SASEGT. This CDR3 is 15 amino acids long.

The chain combines TRBV6-5 with TRBJ1-2; D remains unclear. The CDR3 is 14 amino acids. V was cut by 2 bases and J by 0 bases, with 7 bases left in between. The germline V gene has CDR1 MNHEY and CDR2 SVGAGI. CDR3 sequence: CASSYGPPNYGYTF. In DNA, the CDR3 is TGTGCCAGCAGTTACGGCCCCCCTAACTATGGCTACACCTTC.

This clone was seen a few times. The chain joins TRBV28 to TRBJ1-1, with D tentatively TRBD1 (5 bases). CDR3 length: 11 residues. From germline, CDR1 is MDHEN and CDR2 SYDVKM. Trimming removed 11 bases at V and 13 bases at J, with 20 bases between. CDR3 DNA: TGTGCCGGCGAAAAGGGGCCGTCGCTTTTCTTT. This gives the protein CAGEKGPSLFF.

The rearrangement links TRBV6-5 to TRBJ1-4; D not certain. The ends were cut back, 4 bases at V and 7 bases at J, with 10 bases in the middle. CDR3 length equals 13 residues. The germline V gene encodes CDR1 MNHEY and CDR2 SVGAGI. The CDR3: CASSLRVSEKLFF. DNA of the CDR3: TGTGCCAGCAGTTTAAGAGTGAGTGAAAAACTGTTTTTT.

The chain has TRBV28 and TRBJ2-2; possibly TRBD2 for D (6 bases). This CDR3 has 13 residues. Trimming stripped 5 bases from V and 6 bases from J, with 10 bases between. CDR1 is MDHEN, CDR2 SYDVKM, per germline. The DNA for the CDR3 is TGTGCCAGCAGTCTTGGAGGGGCCGGGGAGCTGTTTTTT. Its protein product is CASSLGGAGELFF.

The chain links TRBV7-9 to TRBJ2-7; TRBD1 might be the D (6 bases). Germline-derived CDR1 and CDR2 are SEHNR and FQNEAQ (reference sequence). Trimming cost V 3 bases and J 2 bases, with 14 bases left between them. There are 15 residues in the CDR3. The CDR3 here is CASSFTPQGTYEQYF. In DNA, the CDR3 is TGTGCCAGCAGCTTTACTCCGCAGGGGACCTACGAGCAGTACTTC.

The chain recombines TRBV5-1 with TRBJ2-1; TRBD2 agrees at 10 bases. V lost 3 bases, J lost 5 bases, and 17 bases stayed unmatched. This CDR3 comprises 19 residues. CDR1 is SGHRS and CDR2 is YFSETQ in the germline V gene. The CDR3 loop reads CASSSDPLSSGRANNEQFF. The CDR3 DNA sequence: TGCGCCAGCAGCTCAGATCCACTTTCGAGCGGGAGGGCGAACAATGAGCAGTTCTTC.

This rearrangement joins TRBV28 to TRBJ1-1; TRBD1 matches 7 bases. In germline, CDR1 is MDHEN, CDR2 SYDVKM. The CDR3 contains 14 residues. J lost 1 base, V lost 6 bases, and 5 bases had no gene match. The CDR3 region is CASRSGTANTEAFF. CDR3 nucleotides: TGTGCCAGCAGATCCGGGACAGCGAACACTGAAGCTTTCTTT.

The chain uses TRBV5-1 and TRBJ2-2; possibly TRBD1 for D (5 bases). The CDR3 has 16 residues. The germline CDR1 and CDR2 sequences are SGHRS and YFSETQ. V dropped 2 bases and J dropped 1 base, with 12 bases sitting between them. CDR3 protein: CASSFDLTVNTGELFF. Written as DNA, the CDR3 is TGCGCCAGCAGCTTCGACCTGACAGTGAACACCGGGGAGCTGTTTTTT.

This clone was seen a handful of times. The chain joins TRBV13 to TRBJ2-7, with 12 bases matching TRBD2. CDR1 and CDR2 from the germline V gene are PRHDT and FYEKMQ (reference sequence). CDR3 size: 15 residues. V trimming: 4 bases; J trimming: 1 base; junction bases outside the gene matches: 2. The CDR3 is CASSYGLAGSYEQYF. DNA of the CDR3: TGTGCCAGCAGCTACGGACTAGCGGGGTCCTACGAGCAGTACTTC. Full variable domain (missing parts from reference TRBV13 and TRBJ2-7): AAGVIQSPRHLIKEKRETATLKCYPIPRHDTVYWYQQGPGQDPQFLISFYEKMQSDKGSIPDRFSAQQFSDYHSELNMSSLELGDSALYFCASSYGLAGSYEQYFGPGTRLTVT.

The chain's CDR3 is CASSEEPVISILFF. CDR3 sequence (DNA): TGTGCCAGCAGTGAGGAGCCGGTCATTTCTATACTGTTTTTT. This rearrangement joins TRBV6-1 to TRBJ1-4; D call uncertain. The CDR3 runs 14 residues. Germline values: CDR1 MNHNS, CDR2 SASEGT. The V end was cut by 3 bases, the J end by 13 bases, with 18 bases between.

V and J are TRBV6-5 and TRBJ1-5, with D perhaps matching TRBD1 (5 bases). V shed 2 bases and J shed 12 bases, with 20 bases lying between them. CDR3 length equals 15 residues. Germline CDR1 and CDR2: MNHEY and SVGAGI. In nucleotides, the CDR3 is TGTGCCAGCAGTTACACCGGAGGGAAAGGGGTTATCCAGCATTTT. This codes for CASSYTGGKGVIQHF.

This clone has just one count. This chain links TRBV18 with TRBJ2-3; the D gene is possibly TRBD2 (6 bases). Germline V CDR1 and CDR2: KGHSH, LQKENI. The CDR3 totals 15 residues. The V end was cut by 5 bases, the J end by 1 base, with 13 bases between. For the CDR3, the DNA is TGTGCCAGCTCAGTAGGAGGGGACGGCACAGATACGCAGTATTTT. Residues: CASSVGGDGTDTQYF.

The chain recombines TRBV10-1 with TRBJ1-2, with D perhaps TRBD1 (6 bases). Germline CDR1 WNHNN, CDR2 SYGVQD (reference sequence). The CDR3 sequence is 13 residues long. Between the trimmed V and J ends, which lost 7 bases and 6 bases, there was a span of 15 bases. CDR3 coding DNA: TGCGCCAGCACCTCGAGGGGGGGGCATGGCTACACCTTC. It codes for CASTSRGGHGYTF.

This chain uses TRBV7-3 with TRBJ2-1; possibly TRBD1 for D (5 bases). CDR1 is SGHTA, CDR2 FQGTGA, per germline. The CDR3 covers 13 residues. Trimming left V 4 bases short and J 4 bases short, with 8 bases between. This CDR3 reads CASSSTAYNEQFF. The DNA for the CDR3 is TGTGCCAGCAGCTCGACAGCTTACAATGAGCAGTTCTTC.

This clone came up a few times. V gene TRBV19 combines with J gene TRBJ2-5; TRBD2 matches 9 bases. V lost 5 bases to trimming and J lost 3 bases; unmatched junction nucleotides: 7. There are 15 residues in the CDR3. From germline, CDR1 is LNHDA and CDR2 SQIVND (reference sequence). The CDR3 spells CASSWRSGGKETQYF. The CDR3 DNA follows: TGTGCCAGTAGTTGGCGTAGCGGGGGTAAAGAGACCCAGTACTTC.

In its sample, this clone was seen once. The chain recombines TRBV9 with TRBJ2-3; D is unclear. The V gene lost 0 bases and the J gene lost 6 bases, with 11 bases spanning the gap. The CDR3 consists of 14 residues. Germline V CDR1 and CDR2: SGDLS, YYNGEE. The CDR3 loop is CASSVAPNSDTQYF. The CDR3 DNA reads TGTGCCAGCAGCGTAGCCCCAAACTCGGATACGCAGTATTTT.

This clone was observed a few times. V gene TRBV4-2 combines with J gene TRBJ2-3; TRBD2 agrees at 10 bases. V shed 0 bases and J 1 base; nucleotides not matched to a gene: 10. Germline V lookup: CDR1 LGHNA, CDR2 YNFKEQ. This CDR3 contains 19 residues. CDR3 region: CASSQEWTSGGWGTDTQYF. The CDR3 DNA sequence: TGTGCCAGCAGCCAAGAATGGACTAGCGGAGGCTGGGGCACAGATACGCAGTATTTT.

The chain uses TRBV7-3 and TRBJ2-1; a weak D match, TRBD2 (6 bases). V gave up 5 bases and J gave up 3 bases, with 11 bases separating them. The V gene's germline CDR1 is SGHTA and CDR2 FQGTGA. The CDR3 loop spans 14 amino acids. Here the CDR3 DNA reads TGTGCCAGCAGCGACCCGGGACTCTACAATGAGCAGTTCTTC. This gives the protein CASSDPGLYNEQFF.

This chain connects TRBV4-2 to TRBJ2-1; maybe TRBD2 (6 bases). The CDR3 length is 16 residues. The germline gives CDR1 LGHNA, CDR2 YNFKEQ. Between the trimmed V and J ends, which lost 1 base and 3 bases, there was a span of 13 bases. The CDR3 loop is CASSQAWGELYNEQFF. CDR3 nucleotides: TGTGCCAGCAGCCAAGCTTGGGGGGAACTCTACAATGAGCAGTTCTTC.

V and J are TRBV6-5 and TRBJ2-6; D is possibly TRBD2 (6 bases). The ends were cut back, 7 bases at V and 2 bases at J, with 12 bases in the middle. The germline gives CDR1 MNHEY, CDR2 SVGAGI. This CDR3 is 15 amino acids long. The CDR3 loop reads CASMRGGTGANVLTF. The CDR3 DNA reads as TGTGCCAGCATGAGGGGCGGGACTGGGGCCAACGTCCTGACTTTC.

This chain uses TRBV7-6 with TRBJ1-3; TRBD1 might be the D (5 bases). The germline V gene has CDR1 SGHVS and CDR2 FNYEAQ. This CDR3 has 15 residues. V gave up 4 bases and J gave up 3 bases, with 13 bases separating them. CDR3 bases: TGTGCCAGCAGCTCCTCGGGACTGATTGGAAACACCATATATTTT. This translates into CASSSSGLIGNTIYF. The whole variable domain, remainder taken from reference TRBV7-6 and TRBJ1-3, is GAGVSQSPRYKVTKRGQDVALRCDPISGHVSLYWYRQALGQGPEFLTYFNYEAQQDKSGLPNDRFSAERPEGSISTLTIQRTEQRDSAMYRCASSSSGLIGNTIYFGEGSWLTVV.

The rearrangement uses TRBV5-1 and TRBJ1-5; no firm D call. The germline CDR1 and CDR2 sequences are SGHRS and YFSETQ. Trimming removed 2 bases at V and 3 bases at J, with 6 bases between. The CDR3 covers 13 residues. This chain's CDR3 is CASSFDINQPQHF. CDR3 in DNA: TGCGCCAGCAGCTTCGACATCAATCAGCCCCAGCATTTT. Looking up the rest from reference TRBV5-1 and TRBJ1-5 gives the full variable domain: KAGVTQTPRYLIKTRGQQVTLSCSPISGHRSVSWYQQTPGQGLQFLFEYFSETQRNKGNFPGRFSGRQFSNSRSEMNVSTLELGDSALYLCASSFDINQPQHFGDGTRLSIL.

The chain recombines TRBV5-4 with TRBJ1-2; tentative D call: TRBD1 (6 bases). This CDR3 is 13 amino acids long. V was trimmed by 1 base and J by 8 bases, leaving 12 bases between them. CDR1 and CDR2 (germline): SGHNT, YYREEE (reference sequence). CDR3 amino acids: CASSLWAGEGYTF. CDR3 coding DNA: TGTGCCAGCAGCTTGTGGGCAGGGGAAGGCTACACCTTC.

The V gene is TRBV18, the J gene TRBJ2-5; 9 bases are shared with TRBD2. V lost 2 bases, J lost 4 bases, and 5 bases stayed unmatched. CDR1 KGHSH and CDR2 LQKENI come from the germline V gene. The CDR3 totals 15 residues. This chain's CDR3 is CASSPGGLAGETQYF. Here the CDR3 DNA reads TGTGCCAGCTCACCAGGGGGACTAGCAGGAGAGACCCAGTACTTC.

V is TRBV7-6 and J is TRBJ2-7; D gene ambiguous. Deletions cut 4 bases from V and 0 bases from J, with 10 bases between. Germline values: CDR1 SGHVS, CDR2 FNYEAQ. This CDR3 is built from 14 residues. The CDR3 DNA follows: TGTGCCAGCAGCTCCTTCGGTAGCTCCTACGAGCAGTACTTC. Protein: CASSSFGSSYEQYF. The full variable domain, completed using reference TRBV7-6 and TRBJ2-7, is GAGVSQSPRYKVTKRGQDVALRCDPISGHVSLYWYRQALGQGPEFLTYFNYEAQQDKSGLPNDRFSAERPEGSISTLTIQRTEQRDSAMYRCASSSFGSSYEQYFGPGTRLTVT.

This clone was detected only once. The rearrangement joins TRBV27 to TRBJ2-1; D is perhaps TRBD2 (6 bases). Germline V gene data show CDR1 as MNHEY and CDR2 as SMNVEV (reference sequence). The CDR3 has 16 residues. Trimming took off 6 bases at V and 0 bases at J, with 15 bases between the two ends. The CDR3 coding sequence is TGTGCCAGCAGGTATACTAGCACGAGCTCCTACAATGAGCAGTTCTTC. Translating gives CASRYTSTSSYNEQFF.